Sequencing of this TCR beta chain was carried out in a study of CD8+ T cells in alopecia areata. Whole-study results and caveats: In blood and scalp, many expanded lesional clones persisted during tofacitinib. Against the mouse data, patients shared TCRs less clearly, possibly for HLA reasons.

The sample's treatment: oral pan-JAK inhibitor, 5-10 mg twice daily. Researchers picked out CD4+ and CD8+ T cells from PBMCs by sorting. The J segment lost 3 bases and the V segment lost 0 bases, leaving 4 bases of the junction unmatched. The CDR3 sequence is 16 residues long. Germline-derived CDR1 and CDR2 are SGHDT and YYEEEE. Extracted from the samples, RNA was reverse transcribed into cDNA to serve as the sequencing template. Generated by immunoSEQ multiplex PCR, the TCRdb table keeps only in-frame clones and is missing some. The sample holds approximately 100,000 clones, around 86% seen once. As regards this clone: Its antigen is undetermined.

The receptor comes from a human donor with alopecia areata. V usage is TRBV5-6 and J usage is TRBJ2-1; the match to TRBD2 covers 9 bases. This material consisted of CD8+ T cells sorted from blood, taken at approximately week 30, from a patient treated with tofacitinib. CDR3 amino acids: CASSLELAGFYNEQFF. CDR3 bases: TGTGCCAGCAGCTTGGAGCTAGCGGGGTTCTACAATGAGCAGTTCTTC.